This T cell receptor beta chain was recorded in a study of blood T cells in healthy people across ages. Primers used in a second PCR of about 7 to 12 cycles were a sample-barcoded 5' primer and a J-beta primer mix. MiXCR was run by TCRdb on the 5' RACE reads, yielding one entry per CDR3 protein. Of approximately 800,000 distinct CDR3 sequences in the sample, more than 45% were seen once. This clonotype was seen a handful of times. Its antigen is not known. General study points: Long-lived donors exceeded aged donors in naive CD4+ cells and diversity. Measured against age, TCR beta diversity per million T cells decreased in a roughly linear manner.

Trimming pared 3 bases from V and 3 bases from J, leaving 16 bases between. Germline lookup yields CDR1 SGHRS and CDR2 YFSETQ. The CDR3 runs 15 residues. The sample was blood. The V gene is TRBV5-1, the J gene TRBJ2-7, with D perhaps TRBD2 (6 bases). The TCR comes from a man younger than 45 in good health. This CDR3 is CASSSRGSGHYEQYF. In DNA, the CDR3 is TGCGCCAGCAGCTCCCGGGGTAGCGGTCACTACGAGCAGTACTTC. The whole variable domain, remainder taken from reference TRBV5-1 and TRBJ2-7, is KAGVTQTPRYLIKTRGQQVTLSCSPISGHRSVSWYQQTPGQGLQFLFEYFSETQRNKGNFPGRFSGRQFSNSRSEMNVSTLELGDSALYLCASSSRGSGHYEQYFGPGTRLTVT.